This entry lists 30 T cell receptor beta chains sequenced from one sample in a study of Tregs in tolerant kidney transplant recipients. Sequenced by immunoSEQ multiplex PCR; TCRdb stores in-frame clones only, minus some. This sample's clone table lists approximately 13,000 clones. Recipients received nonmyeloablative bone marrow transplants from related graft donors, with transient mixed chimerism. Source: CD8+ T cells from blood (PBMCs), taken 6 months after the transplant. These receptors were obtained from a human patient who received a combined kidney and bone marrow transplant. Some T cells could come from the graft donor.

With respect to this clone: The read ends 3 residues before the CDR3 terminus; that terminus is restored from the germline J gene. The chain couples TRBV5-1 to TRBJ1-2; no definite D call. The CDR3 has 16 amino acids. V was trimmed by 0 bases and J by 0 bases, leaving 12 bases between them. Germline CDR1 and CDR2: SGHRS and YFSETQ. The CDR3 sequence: CASSLGRGLANYGYTF. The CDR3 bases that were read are TGCGCCAGCAGCTTGGGACGGGGTCTAGCTAACTATGGC.

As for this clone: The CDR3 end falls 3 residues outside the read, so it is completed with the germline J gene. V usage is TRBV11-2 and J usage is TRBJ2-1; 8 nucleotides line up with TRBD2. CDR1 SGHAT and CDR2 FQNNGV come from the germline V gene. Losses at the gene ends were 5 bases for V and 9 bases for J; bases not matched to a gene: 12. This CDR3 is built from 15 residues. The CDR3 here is CASSPAGLGVGEQFF. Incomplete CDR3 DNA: TGTGCCAGCAGCCCCGCGGGACTAGGAGTTGGTGAG.

The CDR3 is CASSLGGPPEQFF. CDR3 DNA, as far as it was read: TGCGCCAGCAGCTTGGGAGGTCCCCCTGAG. This chain links TRBV5-1 with TRBJ2-1; D remains unclear. The missing CDR3 end, 3 residues past where the read stops, is filled in from the germline J gene. Trimming took off 0 bases at V and 9 bases at J, with 10 bases between the two ends. Germline V lookup: CDR1 SGHRS, CDR2 YFSETQ. The CDR3 consists of 13 residues.

CDR3 sequence: CSVGLGGGYTF. Incomplete CDR3 DNA: TGCAGCGTTGGGCTGGGGGGGGGC. The chain links TRBV29-1 to TRBJ1-2, with D possibly TRBD1 on 5 matching bases. The sequence runs out 3 residues before the end of the CDR3; the remainder is reconstructed from the germline J gene. This CDR3 is 11 amino acids long. CDR1 and CDR2 (germline): SQVTM, ANQGSEA.

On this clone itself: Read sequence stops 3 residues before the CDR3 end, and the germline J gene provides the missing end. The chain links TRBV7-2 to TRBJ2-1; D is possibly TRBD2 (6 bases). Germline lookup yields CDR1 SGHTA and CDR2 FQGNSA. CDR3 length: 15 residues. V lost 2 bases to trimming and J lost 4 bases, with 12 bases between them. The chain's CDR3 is CASSLLRDLYNEQFF. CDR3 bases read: TGTGCCAGCAGCTTACTCCGGGACTTATACAATGAG.

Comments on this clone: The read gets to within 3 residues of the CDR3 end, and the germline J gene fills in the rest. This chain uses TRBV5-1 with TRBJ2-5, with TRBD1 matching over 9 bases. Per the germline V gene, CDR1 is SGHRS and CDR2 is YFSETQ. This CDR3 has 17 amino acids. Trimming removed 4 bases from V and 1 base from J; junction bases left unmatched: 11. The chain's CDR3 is CASSIRTGAPLQETQYF. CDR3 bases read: TGCGCCAGCAGCATACGGACAGGGGCCCCTCTCCAAGAGACC.

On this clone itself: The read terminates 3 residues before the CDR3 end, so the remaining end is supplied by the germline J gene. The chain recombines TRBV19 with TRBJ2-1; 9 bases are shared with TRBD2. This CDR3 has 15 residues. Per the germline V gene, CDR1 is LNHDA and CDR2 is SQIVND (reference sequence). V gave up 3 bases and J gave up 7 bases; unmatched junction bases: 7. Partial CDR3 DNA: TGTGCCAGTAGTATTAGGCGGGAGGGCCCTAATGAG. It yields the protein CASSIRREGPNE. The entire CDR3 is CASSIRREGPNEQFF.

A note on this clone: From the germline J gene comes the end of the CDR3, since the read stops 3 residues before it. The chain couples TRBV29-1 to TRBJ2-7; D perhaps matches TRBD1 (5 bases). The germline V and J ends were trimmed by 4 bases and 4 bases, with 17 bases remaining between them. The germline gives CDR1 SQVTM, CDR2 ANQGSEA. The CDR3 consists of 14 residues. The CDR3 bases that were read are TGCAGCGTTGCCCCCACAGGCGGTGGGTACGAG. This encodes CSVAPTGGGYE. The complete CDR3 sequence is CSVAPTGGGYEQYF.

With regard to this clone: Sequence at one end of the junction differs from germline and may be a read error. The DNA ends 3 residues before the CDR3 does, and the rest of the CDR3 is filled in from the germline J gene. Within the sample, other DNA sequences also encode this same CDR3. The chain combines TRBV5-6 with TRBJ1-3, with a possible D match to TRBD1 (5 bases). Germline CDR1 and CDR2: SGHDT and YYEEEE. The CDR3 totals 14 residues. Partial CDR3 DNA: TGTGCCAGCAGCTGGGGGACTGCCGGAAACACG. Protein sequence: CASSWGTAGNT. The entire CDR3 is CASSWGTAGNTIYF.

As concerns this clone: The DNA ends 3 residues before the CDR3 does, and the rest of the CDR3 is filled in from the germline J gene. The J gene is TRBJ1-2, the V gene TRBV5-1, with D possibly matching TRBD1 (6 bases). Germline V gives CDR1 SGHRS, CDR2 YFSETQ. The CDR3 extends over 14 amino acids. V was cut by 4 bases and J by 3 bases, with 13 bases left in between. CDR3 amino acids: CASSLAGTHYGYTF. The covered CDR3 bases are TGCGCCAGCAGCCTTGCCGGGACACACTATGGC.

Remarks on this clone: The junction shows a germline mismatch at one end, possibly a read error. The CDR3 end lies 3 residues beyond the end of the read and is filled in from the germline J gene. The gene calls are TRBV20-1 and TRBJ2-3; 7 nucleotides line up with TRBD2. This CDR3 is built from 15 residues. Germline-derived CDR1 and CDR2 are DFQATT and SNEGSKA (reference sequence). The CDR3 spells CSAKLAYISTNTQYF. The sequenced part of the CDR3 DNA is TGCAGTGCTAAACTAGCGTATATTAGCACAAATACG.

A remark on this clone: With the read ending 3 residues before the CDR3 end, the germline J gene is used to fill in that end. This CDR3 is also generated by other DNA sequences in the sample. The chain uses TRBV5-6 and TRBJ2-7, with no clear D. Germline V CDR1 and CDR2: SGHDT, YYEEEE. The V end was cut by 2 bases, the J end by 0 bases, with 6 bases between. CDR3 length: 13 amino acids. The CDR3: CASSLALSYEQYF. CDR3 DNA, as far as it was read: TGTGCCAGCAGCTTAGCTCTCTCCTACGAG.

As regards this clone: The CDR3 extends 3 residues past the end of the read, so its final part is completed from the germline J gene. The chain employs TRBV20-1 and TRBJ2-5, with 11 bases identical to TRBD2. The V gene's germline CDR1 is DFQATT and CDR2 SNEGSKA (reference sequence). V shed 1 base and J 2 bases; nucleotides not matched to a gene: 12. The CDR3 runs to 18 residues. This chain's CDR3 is CSARGGAASGGYQETQYF. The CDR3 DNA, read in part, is TGCAGTGCTAGAGGGGGGGCGGCTAGCGGGGGGTATCAAGAGACC.

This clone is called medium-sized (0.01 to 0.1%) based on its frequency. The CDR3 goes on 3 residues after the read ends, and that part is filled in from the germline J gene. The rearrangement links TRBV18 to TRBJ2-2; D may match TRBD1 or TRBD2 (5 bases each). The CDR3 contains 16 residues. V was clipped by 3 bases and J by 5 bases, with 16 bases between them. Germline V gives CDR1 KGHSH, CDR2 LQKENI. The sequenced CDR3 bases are TGTGCCAGCTCACCCGGAGAGGGGCTACCAACCGGGGAG. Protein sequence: CASSPGEGLPTGE. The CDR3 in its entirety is CASSPGEGLPTGELFF.

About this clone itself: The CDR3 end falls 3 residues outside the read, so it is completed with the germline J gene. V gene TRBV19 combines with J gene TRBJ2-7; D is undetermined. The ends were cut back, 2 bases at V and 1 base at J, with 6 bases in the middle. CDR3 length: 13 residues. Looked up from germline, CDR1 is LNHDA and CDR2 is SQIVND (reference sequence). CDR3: CASSILVSYEQYF. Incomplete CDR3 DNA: TGTGCCAGTAGTATACTAGTGTCCTACGAG.

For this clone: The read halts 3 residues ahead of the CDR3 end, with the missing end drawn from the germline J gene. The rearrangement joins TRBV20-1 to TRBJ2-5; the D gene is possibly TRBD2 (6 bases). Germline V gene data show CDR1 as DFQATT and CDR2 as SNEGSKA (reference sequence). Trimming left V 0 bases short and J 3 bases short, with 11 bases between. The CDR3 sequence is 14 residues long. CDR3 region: CSARDTRGEETQYF. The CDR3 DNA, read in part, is TGCAGTGCTAGAGATACTCGCGGGGAAGAGACC.

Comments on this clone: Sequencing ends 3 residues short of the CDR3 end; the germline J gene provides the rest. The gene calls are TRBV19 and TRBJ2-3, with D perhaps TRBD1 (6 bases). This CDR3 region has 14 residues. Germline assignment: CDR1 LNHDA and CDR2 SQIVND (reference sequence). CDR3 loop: CASTPRGGRETQYF. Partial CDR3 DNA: TGTGCCAGTACCCCTCGTGGGGGCAGGGAGACG. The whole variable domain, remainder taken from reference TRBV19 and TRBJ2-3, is DGGITQSPKYLFRKEGQNVTLSCEQNLNHDAMYWYRQDPGQGLRLIYYSQIVNDFQKGDIAEGYSVSREKKESFPLTVTSAQKNPTAFYLCASTPRGGRETQYFGPGTRLTVL.

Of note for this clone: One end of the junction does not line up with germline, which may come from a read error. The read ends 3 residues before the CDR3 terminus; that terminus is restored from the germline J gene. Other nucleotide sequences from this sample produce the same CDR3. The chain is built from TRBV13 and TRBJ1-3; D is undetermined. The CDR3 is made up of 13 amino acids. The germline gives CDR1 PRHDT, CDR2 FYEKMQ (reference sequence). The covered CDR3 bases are TGTGCCAGCAGCTTAGACGTTGATGACACT. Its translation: CASSLDVDDT. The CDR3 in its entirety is CASSLDVDDTIYF.

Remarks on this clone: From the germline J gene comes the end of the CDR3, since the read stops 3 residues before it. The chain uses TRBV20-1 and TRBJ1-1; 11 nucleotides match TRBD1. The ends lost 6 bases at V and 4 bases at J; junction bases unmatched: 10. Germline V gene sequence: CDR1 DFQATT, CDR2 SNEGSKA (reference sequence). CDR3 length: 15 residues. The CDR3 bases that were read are TGCAGTGCCCCTAGCTTGGACAGGGGGCCCACTGAA. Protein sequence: CSAPSLDRGPTE. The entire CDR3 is CSAPSLDRGPTEAFF.

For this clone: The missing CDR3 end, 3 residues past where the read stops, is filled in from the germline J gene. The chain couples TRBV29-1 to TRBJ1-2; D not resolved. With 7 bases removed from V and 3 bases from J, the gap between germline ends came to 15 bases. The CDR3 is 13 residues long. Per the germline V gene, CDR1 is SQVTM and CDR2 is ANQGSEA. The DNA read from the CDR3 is TGCAGCGCAGTGGACTTGTCCCACTATGGC. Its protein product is CSAVDLSHYG. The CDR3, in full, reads CSAVDLSHYGYTF.

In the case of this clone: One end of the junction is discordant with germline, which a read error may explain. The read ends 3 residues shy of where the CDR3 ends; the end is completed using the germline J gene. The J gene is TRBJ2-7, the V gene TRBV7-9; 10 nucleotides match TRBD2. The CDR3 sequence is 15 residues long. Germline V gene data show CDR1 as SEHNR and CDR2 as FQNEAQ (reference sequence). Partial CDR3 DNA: TGTGCCACCAGCGACCCAGCGGGAGGGTCCTACGAG. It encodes CATSDPAGGSYE. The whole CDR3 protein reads CATSDPAGGSYEQYF. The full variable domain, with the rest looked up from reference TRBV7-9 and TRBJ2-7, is DTGVSQNPRHKITKRGQNVTFRCDPISEHNRLYWYRQTLGQGPEFLTYFQNEAQLEKSRLLSDRFSAERPKGSFSTLEIQRTEQGDSAMYLCATSDPAGGSYEQYFGPGTRLTVT.

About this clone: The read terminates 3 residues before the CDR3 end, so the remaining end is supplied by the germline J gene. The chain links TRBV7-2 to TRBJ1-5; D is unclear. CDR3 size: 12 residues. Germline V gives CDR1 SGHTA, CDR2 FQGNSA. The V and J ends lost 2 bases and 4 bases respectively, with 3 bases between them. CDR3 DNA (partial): TGTGCCAGCAGCTTAACTAATCAGCCC. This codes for CASSLTNQP. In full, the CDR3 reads CASSLTNQPQHF.

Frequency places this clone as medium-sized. CDR3 DNA, as far as it was read: TGCAGTGCCATCGACACAAAAGCAACTAATGAAAAA. As protein: CSAIDTKATNEK. From start to end, the CDR3 is CSAIDTKATNEKLFF. The genes are TRBV20-1 and TRBJ1-4, with D hard to call. The read ends 3 residues early relative to the CDR3; the germline J gene fills the gap. The CDR3 consists of 15 residues. The V and J ends lost 6 bases and 0 bases respectively, with 14 bases between them. Germline CDR1 is DFQATT and CDR2 is SNEGSKA (reference sequence).

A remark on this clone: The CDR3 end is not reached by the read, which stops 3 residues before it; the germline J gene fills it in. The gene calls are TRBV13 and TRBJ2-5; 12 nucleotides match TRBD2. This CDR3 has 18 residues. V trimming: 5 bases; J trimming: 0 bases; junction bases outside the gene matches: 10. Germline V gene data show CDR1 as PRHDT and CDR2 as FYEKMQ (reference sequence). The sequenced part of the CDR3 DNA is TGTGCCAGCAGCACCCGACTAGCGGGGGAGAATTACCAAGAGACC. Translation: CASSTRLAGENYQET. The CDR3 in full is CASSTRLAGENYQETQYF. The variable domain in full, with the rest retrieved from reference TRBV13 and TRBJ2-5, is AAGVIQSPRHLIKEKRETATLKCYPIPRHDTVYWYQQGPGQDPQFLISFYEKMQSDKGSIPDRFSAQQFSDYHSELNMSSLELGDSALYFCASSTRLAGENYQETQYFGPGTRLLVL.

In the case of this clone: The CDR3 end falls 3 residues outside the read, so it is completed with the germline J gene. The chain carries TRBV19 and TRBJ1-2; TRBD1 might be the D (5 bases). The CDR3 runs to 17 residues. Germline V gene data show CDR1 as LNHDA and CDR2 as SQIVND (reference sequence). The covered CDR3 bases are TGTGCCAGTAGTCCCGGACTAGCGGGTGTAGGGACCTACGAC. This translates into CASSPGLAGVGTYD. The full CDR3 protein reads CASSPGLAGVGTYDYTF. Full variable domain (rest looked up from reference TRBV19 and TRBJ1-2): DGGITQSPKYLFRKEGQNVTLSCEQNLNHDAMYWYRQDPGQGLRLIYYSQIVNDFQKGDIAEGYSVSREKKESFPLTVTSAQKNPTAFYLCASSPGLAGVGTYDYTFGSGTRLTVV.

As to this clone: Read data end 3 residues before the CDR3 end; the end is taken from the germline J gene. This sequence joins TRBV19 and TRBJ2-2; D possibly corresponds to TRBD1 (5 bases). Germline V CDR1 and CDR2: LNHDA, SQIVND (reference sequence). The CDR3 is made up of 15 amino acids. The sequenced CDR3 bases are TGTGCCAGTCGGCATCGAGGCTCTGGGGCCAACGTG. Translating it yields CASRHRGSGANV. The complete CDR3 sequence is CASRHRGSGANVLFF. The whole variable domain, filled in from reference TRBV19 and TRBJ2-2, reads DGGITQSPKYLFRKEGQNVTLSCEQNLNHDAMYWYRQDPGQGLRLIYYSQIVNDFQKGDIAEGYSVSREKKESFPLTVTSAQKNPTAFYLCASRHRGSGANVLFFGEGSRLTVL.

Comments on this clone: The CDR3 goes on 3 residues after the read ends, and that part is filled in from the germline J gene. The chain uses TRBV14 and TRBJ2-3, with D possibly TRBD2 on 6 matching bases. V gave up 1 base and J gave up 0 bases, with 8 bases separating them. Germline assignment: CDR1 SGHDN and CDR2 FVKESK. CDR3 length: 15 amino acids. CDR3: CASSQVAGSTDTQYF. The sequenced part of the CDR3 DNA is TGTGCCAGCAGCCAAGTTGCGGGAAGCACAGATACG.

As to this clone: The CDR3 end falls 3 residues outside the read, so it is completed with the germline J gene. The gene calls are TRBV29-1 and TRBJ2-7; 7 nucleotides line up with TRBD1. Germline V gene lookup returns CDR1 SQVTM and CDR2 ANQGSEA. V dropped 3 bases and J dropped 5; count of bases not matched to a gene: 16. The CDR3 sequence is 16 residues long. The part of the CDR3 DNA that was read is TGCAGCGTTGATGGGGGCCCCAACAGGGGTCGCCACGAG. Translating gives CSVDGGPNRGRHE. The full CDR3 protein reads CSVDGGPNRGRHEQYF.

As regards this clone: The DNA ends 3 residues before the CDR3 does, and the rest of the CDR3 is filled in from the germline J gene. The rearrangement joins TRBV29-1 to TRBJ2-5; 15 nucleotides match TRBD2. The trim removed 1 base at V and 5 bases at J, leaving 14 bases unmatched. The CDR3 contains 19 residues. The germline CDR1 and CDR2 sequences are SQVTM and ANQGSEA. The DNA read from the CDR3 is TGCAGCGTTGAAGGGTCCAGGTGGACTAGCGGGGGGGCGGTGGAGACC. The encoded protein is CSVEGSRWTSGGAVET. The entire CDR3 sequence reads CSVEGSRWTSGGAVETQYF. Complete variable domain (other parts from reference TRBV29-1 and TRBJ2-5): SAVISQKPSRDICQRGTSLTIQCQVDSQVTMMFWYRQQPGQSLTLIATANQGSEATYESGFVIDKFPISRPNLTFSTLTVSNMSPEDSSIYLCSVEGSRWTSGGAVETQYFGPGTRLLVL.

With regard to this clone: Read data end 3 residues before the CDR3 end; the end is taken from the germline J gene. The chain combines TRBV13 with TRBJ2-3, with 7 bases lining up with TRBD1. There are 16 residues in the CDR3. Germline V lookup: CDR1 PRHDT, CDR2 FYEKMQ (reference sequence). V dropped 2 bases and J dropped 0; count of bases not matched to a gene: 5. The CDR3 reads CASSLPMTGSTDTQYF. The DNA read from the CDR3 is TGTGCCAGCAGCTTACCAATGACAGGGAGCACAGATACG.